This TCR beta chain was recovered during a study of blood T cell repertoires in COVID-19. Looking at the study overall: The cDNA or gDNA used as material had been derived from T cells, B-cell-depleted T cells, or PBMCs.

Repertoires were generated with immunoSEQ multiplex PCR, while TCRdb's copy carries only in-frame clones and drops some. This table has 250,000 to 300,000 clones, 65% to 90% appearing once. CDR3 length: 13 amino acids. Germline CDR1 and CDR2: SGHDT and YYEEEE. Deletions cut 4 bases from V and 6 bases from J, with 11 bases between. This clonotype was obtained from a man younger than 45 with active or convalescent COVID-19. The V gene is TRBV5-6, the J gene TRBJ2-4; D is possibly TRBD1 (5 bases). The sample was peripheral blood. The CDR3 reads CASSLGVSNIQYF. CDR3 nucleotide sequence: TGTGCCAGCAGCCTAGGGGTTTCAAACATTCAGTACTTC. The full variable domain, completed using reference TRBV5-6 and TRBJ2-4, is DAGVTQSPTHLIKTRGQQVTLRCSPKSGHDTVSWYQQALGQGPQFIFQYYEEEERQRGNFPDRFSGHQFPNYSSELNVNALLLGDSALYLCASSLGVSNIQYFGAGTRLSVL.